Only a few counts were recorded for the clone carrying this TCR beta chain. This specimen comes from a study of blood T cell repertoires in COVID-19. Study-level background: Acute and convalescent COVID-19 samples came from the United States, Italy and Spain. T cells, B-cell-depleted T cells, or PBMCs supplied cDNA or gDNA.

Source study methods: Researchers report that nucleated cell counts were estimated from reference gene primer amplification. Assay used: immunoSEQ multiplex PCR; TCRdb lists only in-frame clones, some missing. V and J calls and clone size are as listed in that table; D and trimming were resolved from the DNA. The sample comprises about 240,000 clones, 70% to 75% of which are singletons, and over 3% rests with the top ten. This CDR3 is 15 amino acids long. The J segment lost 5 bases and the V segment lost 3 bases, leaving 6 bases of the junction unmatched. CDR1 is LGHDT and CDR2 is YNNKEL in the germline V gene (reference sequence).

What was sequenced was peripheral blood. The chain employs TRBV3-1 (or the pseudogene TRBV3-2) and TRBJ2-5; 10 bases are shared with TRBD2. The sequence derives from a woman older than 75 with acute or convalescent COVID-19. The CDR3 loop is CASSQRSGRAETQYF. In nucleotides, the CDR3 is TGTGCCAGCAGCCAGCGAAGCGGGAGGGCCGAGACCCAGTACTTC.